This is a list of T cell receptor beta chains from one sample in a study of shared clonotypes between healthy human individuals. Data came from immunoSEQ multiplex PCR; TCRdb stores just in-frame clones and leaves some out. The sample includes about 600,000 clones, more than 95% of them seen just once. Sequenced: naive CD4+ T cells sorted from blood. The receptors stem from a woman aged 25 to 45 in good health. The CDR3 runs from the conserved cysteine through the conserved F or W.

v_call	j_call	cdr3_aa
TRBV28	TRBJ2-1	CASHRGNTFNEQFF
TRBV27	TRBJ1-2	CASRTTGFANYGYTF
TRBV21-1	TRBJ2-7	CASWGAQFDEQYF
TRBV5-1	TRBJ1-5	CASSLAPGSNQPQHF
TRBV28	TRBJ2-7	CASRRQGAAYEQYF
TRBV2	TRBJ2-5	CASNERQGGTETQYF
TRBV10-1	TRBJ2-7	CASSGNGSRSSYEQYF
TRBV10-1	TRBJ1-1	CASSGPGDPFAFF
TRBV18	TRBJ1-1	CASSPRTVNVEAFF
TRBV7-3	TRBJ2-2	CASSPSGSRNTGELFF
TRBV25-1	TRBJ1-5	CASSDTRWDQPQHF
TRBV5-1	TRBJ2-2	CASSNAGGAGGELFF
TRBV27	TRBJ2-5	CASRLVGQGPQETQYF
TRBV5-4	NA	CASSLASGYKNEQYF
TRBV11-2	NA	CASSLGQGAYEQYF
TRBV29-1	TRBJ1-4	CSVRGRTANEKLFF
TRBV27	TRBJ2-7	CASSLHGTGRLREQYF
TRBV6-6	TRBJ2-7	CASSPGGGRADEQYF
TRBV5-6	TRBJ2-5	CASSLKGLAGGLETQYF
TRBV21-1	TRBJ1-4	CASSKVKGRKEKLFF
TRBV6-1	TRBJ1-1	CASSDAPGTGDTEAFF
TRBV6-5	TRBJ2-7	CASSARHGRPEQYF
TRBV18	TRBJ1-2	CASSSDRGYGYTF
TRBV20-1	NA	CSARRGDEQYF
TRBV2	TRBJ1-2	CASSEAAGVVSYGYTF
TRBV28	TRBJ2-1	CASTLAGEDEQFF
TRBV5-1	TRBJ2-3	CASSFSTGGADTQYF
TRBV6-5	TRBJ1-1	CASSYSAKVEAFF
TRBV7-2	TRBJ1-4	CASSPGTGTYEKLFF
TRBV7-6	TRBJ2-2	CASSLYRGTPNTGELFF
TRBV2	TRBJ2-7	CASSLGHLYEQYF
TRBV29-1	TRBJ2-7	CSVSGQGSYEQYF
TRBV10-3	TRBJ2-3	CAIRSGTGGTDTQYF
TRBV9	TRBJ2-1	CASSVGAYSYNEQFF
TRBV28	TRBJ2-3	CASSFPSGSADTQYF
TRBV7-2	TRBJ1-1	CASSRQKAFF
TRBV28	TRBJ2-5	CASTGTIETQYF